This T cell receptor (beta chain) was profiled in a study of T cell repertoires in cytomegalovirus infection. As for the study in general: Signatures in public TCR beta sequences pointed to both CMV infection and matching HLA type.

In the case of this clonotype: Its antigen is currently unknown.

TCRdb reanalysed the reads using MiXCR and keeps one entry per CDR3 protein. This sample has 200,000 to 300,000 distinct CDR3 sequences, with 9.1% found just once. The CDR3 totals 15 residues. Germline-derived CDR1 and CDR2 are LNHDA and SQIVND (reference sequence). V lost 6 bases, J lost 10 bases, and 22 bases lay in between. Study-level findings and limits: Carriers of CMV plus the relevant HLA were identified by cumulative public TCR beta family frequency. Clonotype analysis showed dominance of the ex vivo response by HLA-C-restricted CMV-specific TCR beta clonotypes.

The V gene is TRBV19, the J gene TRBJ1-5; D not certain. This receptor was identified in a human donor in good health (CMV status not recorded). Some clones in this sample may be carry-over from other donors' samples. Material for sequencing was PBMCs. The CDR3 nucleotides are TGTGCCAGTAGAAAGGGAGGGTCATCTGGCGGTCCCCAGCATTTT. Residues: CASRKGGSSGGPQHF.